One sample yielded the 5 T cell receptor beta chains listed below, sequenced in a study of blood T cell repertoires in COVID-19. Clones were sequenced by immunoSEQ multiplex PCR, and TCRdb holds only the in-frame ones, with some missing. The profile shows around 220,000 clones, around 81% of them singletons. Specimen: PBMCs or T cells enriched from blood (not recorded which). These receptors all come from a woman aged 40 to 50 with acute COVID-19.

This clone has only a few counts. This chain joins TRBV5-6 and TRBJ2-5, with no clear D. The CDR3 runs to 12 residues. V was pared by 0 bases and J by 4 bases, with 4 bases between. Looked up from germline, CDR1 is SGHDT and CDR2 is YYEEEE. The CDR3 bases are TGTGCCAGCAGCTTGGGTCGAGAGACCCAGTACTTC. Residues: CASSLGRETQYF.

This clone was observed a single time. The chain combines TRBV14 with TRBJ1-2; D call uncertain. With 0 bases removed from V and 9 bases from J, the gap between germline ends came to 20 bases. The V gene's germline CDR1 is SGHDN and CDR2 FVKESK. This CDR3 comprises 16 residues. The CDR3 sequence is CASSQDPVGGSQSYTF. The CDR3 DNA sequence: TGTGCCAGCAGCCAAGACCCCGTGGGAGGCTCCCAGAGCTACACCTTC.

The chain joins TRBV10-3 to TRBJ1-3; D may be TRBD1 (5 bases). CDR1 and CDR2 from the germline V gene are ENHRY and SYGVKD. Between the trimmed V and J ends, which lost 3 bases and 0 bases, there was a span of 15 bases. The CDR3 sequence is 17 residues long. In nucleotides, the CDR3 is TGTGCCATCAGTGATCGTCGTGGAGGGGACTCTGGAAACACCATATATTTT. Protein product: CAISDRRGGDSGNTIYF.

This chain joins TRBV6-1 and TRBJ1-3; possibly TRBD1 for D (5 bases). The germline V and J ends were trimmed by 1 base and 3 bases, with 7 bases remaining between them. CDR1 and CDR2 (germline): MNHNS, SASEGT. The CDR3 totals 14 residues. The CDR3 nucleotides read TGTGCCAGCAGTGAAGGGGGCTATGGAAACACCATATATTTT. As protein: CASSEGGYGNTIYF.

The V call is TRBV30, the J call TRBJ1-5; D uncertain. V was trimmed by 0 bases and J by 5 bases, leaving 8 bases between them. This CDR3 has 13 residues. Germline CDR1 GTSNPN, CDR2 SVGIG (reference sequence). CDR3 sequence: CAWSVGGDQPQHF. CDR3 DNA: TGTGCCTGGAGTGTGGGCGGGGATCAGCCCCAGCATTTT.